The clone carrying this T cell receptor (beta chain) appeared once. These data belong to a study of blood T cell repertoires in COVID-19. Study in general: Samples taken during acute and convalescent COVID-19 were collected in the United States, Italy and Spain. T cells, B-cell-depleted T cells, or PBMCs supplied cDNA or gDNA.

CDR1 is SGHKS and CDR2 is YYEKEE in the germline V gene (reference sequence). The V gene lost 1 base and the J gene lost 4 bases, with 9 bases spanning the gap. CDR3 length: 14 amino acids. Self-reported history from a screening survey and questionnaire set each donor's cohort. Cohort 3 donors were reported recovered after two negative PCRs, clearance, or symptom resolution. Clones were read by immunoSEQ multiplex PCR, and TCRdb kept only the in-frame ones, dropping some. The table shows around 150,000 clones, with 65% to 85% occurring only once. The clonotype originates from a woman in her sixties or seventies who had recovered from COVID-19. The chain employs TRBV5-5 and TRBJ1-3, with D possibly being TRBD1 (6 bases). The specimen was PBMCs or T cells enriched from blood (not recorded which). CDR3 loop: CASSLSRGGNTIYF. Written as DNA, the CDR3 is TGTGCCAGCAGCTTGAGCAGGGGCGGAAACACCATATATTTT.